Sequencing of this T cell receptor beta chain was carried out in a study of blood T cell repertoires in COVID-19. Study in general: From T cells, B-cell-depleted T cells, or PBMCs came the material, which was cDNA or gDNA.

Germline CDR1 reads LNHDA; CDR2 reads SQIVND (reference sequence). This CDR3 is built from 13 residues. The V segment lost 6 bases and the J segment 15 bases; nucleotides outside the gene matches: 14. The authors' processing: The authors estimated nucleated cell counts from reference gene primer amplification. Assay used: immunoSEQ multiplex PCR; TCRdb lists only in-frame clones, some missing. V, J and clone size reflect that table, while D and trimming were determined from the DNA. This table holds around 190,000 clones, 80% found once. The chain joins TRBV19 to TRBJ2-1; 7 nucleotides match TRBD1. The sequence derives from a man aged 60 to 75 with acute or convalescent COVID-19. The material sequenced was peripheral blood. CDR3 sequence reads: CASSDPIDRAVFF. The CDR3 DNA sequence: TGTGCCAGTAGCGACCCTATCGACAGGGCGGTGTTCTTC.